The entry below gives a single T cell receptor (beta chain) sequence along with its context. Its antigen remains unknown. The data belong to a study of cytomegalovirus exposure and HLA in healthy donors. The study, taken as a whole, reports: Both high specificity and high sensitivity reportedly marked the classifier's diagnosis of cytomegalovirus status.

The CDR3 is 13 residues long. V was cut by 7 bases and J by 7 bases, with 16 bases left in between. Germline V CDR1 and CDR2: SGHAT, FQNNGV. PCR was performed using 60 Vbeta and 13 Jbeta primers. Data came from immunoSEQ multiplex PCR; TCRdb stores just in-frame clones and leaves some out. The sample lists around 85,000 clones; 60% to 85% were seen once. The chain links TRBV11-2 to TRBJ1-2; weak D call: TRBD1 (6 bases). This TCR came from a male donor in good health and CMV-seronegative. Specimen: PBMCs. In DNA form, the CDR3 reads TGTGCCAGCACCGTGTCTGGGGGGGCTGGCTACACCTTC. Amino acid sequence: CASTVSGGAGYTF.